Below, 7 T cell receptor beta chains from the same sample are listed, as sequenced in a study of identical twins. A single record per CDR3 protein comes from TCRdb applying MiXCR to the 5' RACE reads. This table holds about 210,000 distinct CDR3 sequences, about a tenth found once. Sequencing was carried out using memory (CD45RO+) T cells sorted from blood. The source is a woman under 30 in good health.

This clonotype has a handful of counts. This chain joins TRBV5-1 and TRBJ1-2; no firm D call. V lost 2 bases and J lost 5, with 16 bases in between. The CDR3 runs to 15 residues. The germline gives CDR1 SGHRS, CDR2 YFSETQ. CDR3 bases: TGCGCCAGCAGCTTAGACGGAACTAGCGAATATGGCTACACCTTC. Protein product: CASSLDGTSEYGYTF.

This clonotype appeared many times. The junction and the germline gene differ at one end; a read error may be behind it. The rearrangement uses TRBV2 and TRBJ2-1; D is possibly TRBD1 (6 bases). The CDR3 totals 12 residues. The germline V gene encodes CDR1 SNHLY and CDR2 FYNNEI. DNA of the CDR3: TGTGCCAGCAGTCAGATGACAGGTCAAGGGATCTTC. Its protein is CASSQMTGQGIF.

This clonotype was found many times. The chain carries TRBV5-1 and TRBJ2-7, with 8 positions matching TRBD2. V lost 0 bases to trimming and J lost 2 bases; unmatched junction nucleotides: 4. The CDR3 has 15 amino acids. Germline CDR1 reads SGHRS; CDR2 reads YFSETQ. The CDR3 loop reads CASSLELAAPYEQYF. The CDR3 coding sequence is TGCGCCAGCAGCTTGGAACTAGCGGCCCCCTACGAGCAGTACTTC.

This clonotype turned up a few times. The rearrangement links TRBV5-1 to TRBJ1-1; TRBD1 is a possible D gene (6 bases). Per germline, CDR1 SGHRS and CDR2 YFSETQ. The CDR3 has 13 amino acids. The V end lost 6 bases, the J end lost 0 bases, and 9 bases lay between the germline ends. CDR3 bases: TGCGCCAGCACAGAGGGGGTGAACACTGAAGCTTTCTTT. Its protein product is CASTEGVNTEAFF.

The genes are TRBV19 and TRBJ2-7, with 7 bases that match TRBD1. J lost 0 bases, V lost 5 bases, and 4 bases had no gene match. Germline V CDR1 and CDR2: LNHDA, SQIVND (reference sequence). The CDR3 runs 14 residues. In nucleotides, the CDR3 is TGTGCCAGTAGTCCGGGGACAGCCTCCTACGAGCAGTACTTC. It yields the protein CASSPGTASYEQYF.

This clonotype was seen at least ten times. CDR3 loop: CASSFGRSGANVLTF. CDR3 nucleotides: TGTGCCAGCAGTTTCGGGAGAAGTGGGGCCAACGTCCTGACTTTC. The rearrangement uses TRBV12-3 or TRBV12-4 and TRBJ2-6, with D perhaps TRBD2 (6 bases). Trimming removed 3 bases from V and 3 bases from J, with 9 bases in between. This CDR3 has 15 residues.

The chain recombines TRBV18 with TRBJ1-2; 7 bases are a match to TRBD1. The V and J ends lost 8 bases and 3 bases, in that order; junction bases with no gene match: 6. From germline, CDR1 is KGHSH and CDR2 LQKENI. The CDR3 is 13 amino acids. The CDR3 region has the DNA TGTGCCAGCGGGGGACAGACATACTATGGCTACACCTTC. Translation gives CASGGQTYYGYTF.